One and the same sample provided the 29 T cell receptor beta chains below, sequenced in a study of T cell repertoires in cytomegalovirus infection. TCRdb fed the reads into MiXCR, producing one record per CDR3 protein. The top ten clones hold about 10% of a sample with about 260,000 distinct CDR3 sequences, roughly 13% of them seen once. The sample was PBMCs. Receptors originate from a human donor in good health (CMV status not recorded). Some clones in this sample may be carry-over from other donors' samples.

This clonotype was observed a handful of times. The rearrangement uses TRBV6-2 or TRBV6-3 and TRBJ2-1; 8 nucleotides line up with TRBD2. The V and J ends lost 5 bases and 7 bases, in that order; junction bases with no gene match: 7. This CDR3 contains 14 residues. Germline V gene data show CDR1 as MNHEY and CDR2 as SVGEGT. CDR3 protein: CASSPTGTRNEQFF. CDR3 nucleotide sequence: TGTGCCAGCAGTCCCACCGGGACTAGGAATGAGCAGTTCTTC.

This clonotype was counted at least ten times. V is TRBV7-2 and J is TRBJ2-1; TRBD1 matches at 11 bases. The junction had 2 bases not matched to a gene; V was cut back by 4 bases and J by 6 bases. There are 14 residues in the CDR3. Germline CDR1 is SGHTA and CDR2 is FQGNSA. The CDR3 region has the DNA TGTGCCAGCAGCTGGGGGACAGGGGGCAATGAGCAGTTCTTC. Translation: CASSWGTGGNEQFF.

This chain uses TRBV5-1 with TRBJ2-1; 7 positions match TRBD2. The CDR3 is 16 amino acids. After removal of 4 bases from V and 0 bases from J, the junction contained 7 bases not matched to a gene. The V gene's germline CDR1 is SGHRS and CDR2 YFSETQ. The CDR3, as DNA: TGCGCCAGCAGCGTCGGGGGGTCTAGCTCCTACAATGAGCAGTTCTTC. Its translation: CASSVGGSSSYNEQFF.

This clonotype has more than one count but fewer than ten. CDR3: CASSQVGTGKETQYF. The CDR3 DNA sequence: TGCGCCAGCAGCCAAGTCGGTACAGGGAAAGAGACCCAGTACTTC. The rearrangement links TRBV4-1 to TRBJ2-5; tentative D call: TRBD1 (6 bases). Trimming took 1 base from V and 3 from J, leaving 12 bases between them. This CDR3 region has 15 residues. CDR1 and CDR2 (germline): MGHRA, YSYEKL.

The gene calls are TRBV4-2 and TRBJ1-2, with 11 bases aligning to TRBD1. Trimming took 0 bases from V and 7 from J; bases not matched to a gene: 7. There are 16 residues in the CDR3. Germline V gene lookup returns CDR1 LGHNA and CDR2 YNFKEQ. This CDR3 reads CASSQDLGQGGSGYTF. The DNA of the CDR3 is TGTGCCAGCAGCCAAGACCTGGGACAGGGGGGAAGTGGCTACACCTTC.

At least ten counts were recorded for this clonotype. The gene calls are TRBV11-3 and TRBJ2-1, with 9 bases that match TRBD2. Unmatched junction bases numbered 6, after V lost 5 bases and J lost 4 bases. This CDR3 has 15 amino acids. The germline gives CDR1 SGHNT, CDR2 YENEEA. Here the CDR3 DNA reads TGTGCCAGCAGCCGAACGACTAGCGGATACAATGAGCAGTTCTTC. This codes for CASSRTTSGYNEQFF.

About this clonotype itself: Compared with germline, one end of the junction differs, possibly owing to a read error. The J gene is TRBJ2-3, the V gene TRBV18; D perhaps matches TRBD1 (5 bases). The CDR3 is made up of 14 amino acids. The germline CDR1 and CDR2 sequences are KGHSH and LQKENI. The CDR3 DNA follows: TGTGTCAGCTCACCACCAGGGAGCACAGATACGCAGTATTTT. Translating gives CVSSPPGSTDTQYF.

This clonotype showed up many times. V usage is TRBV7-6 and J usage is TRBJ2-3; D is perhaps TRBD1 or TRBD2 (5 bases each). Germline CDR1 reads SGHVS; CDR2 reads FNYEAQ. The CDR3 totals 13 residues. V lost 8 bases and J lost 2, with 11 bases in between. In nucleotides, the CDR3 is TGTGCCAGCGGGGGAGAGAACACAGATACGCAGTATTTT. Translation: CASGGENTDTQYF.

This clonotype occurred a few times. The V and J genes are TRBV7-2 and TRBJ2-1; no clear D. Trimming shortened V by 4 bases and J by 0 bases, and 10 bases separated the two germline ends. Looked up from germline, CDR1 is SGHTA and CDR2 is FQGNSA. The CDR3 spans 15 residues. The CDR3 protein is CASSSSYSSYNEQFF. In nucleotides, the CDR3 is TGTGCCAGCAGCTCCTCATACAGCTCCTACAATGAGCAGTTCTTC.

This clonotype showed up many times. The chain couples TRBV7-9 to TRBJ2-1; D not resolved. CDR1 is SEHNR, CDR2 FQNEAQ, per germline (reference sequence). The CDR3 has 14 amino acids. V gave up 5 bases and J gave up 5 bases, with 13 bases separating them. CDR3 nucleotide sequence: TGTGCCAGCAGCCTCCCGGCCGCTCACAATGAGCAGTTCTTC. It specifies CASSLPAAHNEQFF.

The chain carries TRBV5-4 and TRBJ2-5, with D perhaps matching TRBD2 (6 bases). Germline lookup yields CDR1 SGHNT and CDR2 YYREEE (reference sequence). Trimming took off 3 bases at V and 4 bases at J, with 19 bases between the two ends. The length of the CDR3 is 16 residues. The CDR3 spells CASSSKKEGCGETQYF. CDR3 in DNA: TGTGCCAGCAGCTCCAAAAAGGAGGGGTGTGGAGAGACCCAGTACTTC.

This sequence joins TRBV7-2 and TRBJ2-1; TRBD2 might be the D (5 bases). The ends were cut back, 4 bases at V and 9 bases at J, with 7 bases in the middle. Per germline, CDR1 SGHTA and CDR2 FQGNSA. This CDR3 has 11 residues. The CDR3 loop reads CASSSAGEQFF. CDR3 coding DNA: TGTGCCAGCAGCTCGGCGGGTGAGCAGTTCTTC.

The rearrangement joins TRBV18 to TRBJ2-1, with 9 bases matching TRBD2. This CDR3 is built from 16 residues. Germline V gene sequence: CDR1 KGHSH, CDR2 LQKENI. Losses at the gene ends were 2 bases for V and 4 bases for J; bases not matched to a gene: 6. The CDR3 loop reads CASSPLAGVTYNEQFF. CDR3 nucleotide sequence: TGTGCCAGCTCACCATTAGCGGGAGTGACTTACAATGAGCAGTTCTTC. Full variable domain (missing parts from reference TRBV18 and TRBJ2-1): NAGVMQNPRHLVRRRGQEARLRCSPMKGHSHVYWYRQLPEEGLKFMVYLQKENIIDESGMPKERFSAEFPKEGPSILRIQQVVRGDSAAYFCASSPLAGVTYNEQFFGPGTRLTVL.

The sample holds many counts of this clonotype. This chain links TRBV7-9 with TRBJ2-4; weak D call: TRBD1 (6 bases). Germline V lookup: CDR1 SEHNR, CDR2 FQNEAQ (reference sequence). This CDR3 is built from 17 residues. V shed 5 bases and J shed 1 base, with 18 bases lying between them. The CDR3 DNA is TGTGCCAGCAGCCCTAGACAGGATGATAGGGCCAAAAACATTCAGTACTTC. Translating gives CASSPRQDDRAKNIQYF. The whole variable domain, filled in from reference TRBV7-9 and TRBJ2-4, reads DTGVSQNPRHKITKRGQNVTFRCDPISEHNRLYWYRQTLGQGPEFLTYFQNEAQLEKSRLLSDRFSAERPKGSFSTLEIQRTEQGDSAMYLCASSPRQDDRAKNIQYFGAGTRLSVL.

There are many counts of this clonotype. The gene calls are TRBV7-8 and TRBJ2-2; D assignment may be TRBD1 or TRBD2 (5 bases each). This CDR3 spans 15 amino acids. Germline V gene sequence: CDR1 SGHVS, CDR2 FQNEAQ. Trimming shortened V by 8 bases and J by 5 bases, and 18 bases separated the two germline ends. DNA of the CDR3: TGTGCCAGCCCCTCCCGGGGCGGCGGGACCGGGGAGCTGTTTTTT. It codes for CASPSRGGGTGELFF. The full variable domain, with the rest looked up from reference TRBV7-8 and TRBJ2-2, is GAGVSQSPRYKVAKRGQDVALRCDPISGHVSLFWYQQALGQGPEFLTYFQNEAQLDKSGLPSDRFFAERPEGSVSTLKIQRTQQEDSAVYLCASPSRGGGTGELFFGEGSRLTVL.

In its sample, this clonotype was seen many times. The chain combines TRBV10-2 with TRBJ1-5; 8 bases align to TRBD1. The CDR3 is made up of 14 amino acids. Germline assignment: CDR1 WSHSY and CDR2 SAAADI. Losses at the gene ends were 6 bases for V and 4 bases for J; bases not matched to a gene: 5. The CDR3 reads CASRKTGDNQPQHF. The CDR3 nucleotides read TGCGCCAGCAGGAAGACAGGGGATAATCAGCCCCAGCATTTT.

This clonotype has only a few counts. V gene TRBV2 combines with J gene TRBJ1-6; possible D gene TRBD1, 6 bases. Trimming removed 4 bases at V and 7 bases at J, with 11 bases between. CDR1 is SNHLY and CDR2 is FYNNEI in the germline V gene. The CDR3 is 14 residues long. The CDR3 is CASSGDRPNSPLHF. The CDR3 region has the DNA TGTGCCAGCAGTGGTGACAGGCCAAATTCACCCCTCCACTTT. Full variable domain (remainder filled in from reference TRBV2 and TRBJ1-6): EPEVTQTPSHQVTQMGQEVILRCVPISNHLYFYWYRQILGQKVEFLVSFYNNEISEKSEIFDDQFSVERPDGSNFTLKIRSTKLEDSAMYFCASSGDRPNSPLHFGNGTRLTVT.

The J gene is TRBJ1-1, the V gene TRBV20-1, with a weak D call TRBD1 (6 bases). The CDR3 contains 15 residues. Looked up from germline, CDR1 is DFQATT and CDR2 is SNEGSKA (reference sequence). Trimming removed 5 bases at V and 3 bases at J, with 19 bases between. The CDR3 sequence: CSAAGHLRGDTEAFF. The CDR3 nucleotides read TGCAGTGCTGCGGGACATCTTAGGGGGGACACTGAAGCTTTCTTT.

Worth noting for this clonotype: Given a much more abundant clone one base away, this may be a read error. The rearrangement joins TRBV5-5 to TRBJ2-2, with TRBD1 matching over 10 bases. There are 15 residues in the CDR3. Germline CDR1 and CDR2: SGHKS and YYEKEE (reference sequence). The CDR3 protein is CASSAGTGVTGELLF. DNA for the CDR3: TGTGCCAGCAGCGCCGGGACAGGGGTAACCGGGGAGCTGCTTTTT. Filled out from reference TRBV5-5 and TRBJ2-2, the complete variable domain reads DAGVTQSPTHLIKTRGQQVTLRCSPISGHKSVSWYQQVLGQGPQFIFQYYEKEERGRGNFPDRFSARQFPNYSSELNVNALLLGDSALYLCASSAGTGVTGELLFGEGSRLTVL.

This clonotype was seen repeatedly, ten times or more. V is TRBV7-2 and J is TRBJ2-6; D remains ambiguous. CDR1 SGHTA and CDR2 FQGNSA come from the germline V gene. Trimming stripped 2 bases from V and 0 bases from J, with 5 bases between. This CDR3 is 15 amino acids long. CDR3 sequence reads: CASSLTPSGANVLTF. The CDR3 nucleotides read TGTGCCAGCAGCTTAACCCCCTCTGGGGCCAACGTCCTGACTTTC.

This clonotype was counted only a few times. The V and J genes are TRBV3-1 and TRBJ1-2, with 7 bases aligning to TRBD1. Germline CDR1 LGHDT, CDR2 YNNKEL (reference sequence). The CDR3 covers 15 residues. The J segment lost 7 bases and the V segment lost 4 bases, leaving 12 bases of the junction unmatched. CDR3 DNA sequence: TGTGCCAGCAGCCGCATGCGACAGGGTATCAGTGGCTACACCTTC. Translating it yields CASSRMRQGISGYTF.

This clonotype was counted ten times or more. The chain recombines TRBV6-1 with TRBJ1-2; 7 nucleotides line up with TRBD1. Germline V gene sequence: CDR1 MNHNS, CDR2 SASEGT. V dropped 5 bases and J dropped 4; count of bases not matched to a gene: 7. CDR3 length: 14 amino acids. The CDR3 region is CASSLRRDSYGYTF. CDR3 in DNA: TGTGCCAGCAGTCTTCGGCGGGACAGCTATGGCTACACCTTC.

This clonotype was detected many times. The chain joins TRBV20-1 to TRBJ2-5, with D maybe TRBD2 (5 bases). Trimming took off 7 bases at V and 2 bases at J, with 11 bases between the two ends. The CDR3 sequence is 12 residues long. The germline V gene has CDR1 DFQATT and CDR2 SNEGSKA (reference sequence). CDR3 residues: CSGERRQETQYF. CDR3 nucleotides: TGCAGTGGTGAGAGGAGGCAAGAGACCCAGTACTTC.

This clonotype appeared a few times. This sequence joins TRBV5-1 and TRBJ1-4, with D unresolved. Trimming took off 0 bases at V and 0 bases at J, with 6 bases between the two ends. Germline CDR1 SGHRS, CDR2 YFSETQ. The CDR3 totals 15 residues. In DNA, the CDR3 is TGCGCCAGCAGCTTGGCGACTACAACTAATGAAAAACTGTTTTTT. Protein: CASSLATTTNEKLFF.

The chain links TRBV7-9 to TRBJ2-5; possibly TRBD1 for D (6 bases). CDR1 SEHNR and CDR2 FQNEAQ come from the germline V gene (reference sequence). The CDR3 runs 14 residues. V dropped 8 bases and J dropped 5 bases, with 18 bases sitting between them. CDR3 protein: CASAQSGQGETQYF. The CDR3, as DNA: TGTGCCAGCGCCCAGTCGGGCCAGGGGGAGACCCAGTACTTC.

This chain uses TRBV11-2 with TRBJ1-1, with a weak D call TRBD1 (5 bases). This CDR3 has 14 residues. CDR1 SGHAT and CDR2 FQNNGV come from the germline V gene. Trimming took 5 bases from V and 7 from J, leaving 17 bases between them. The CDR3 DNA is TGTGCCAGCAGCGGGCGTCTAAGGGGAGGTGAAGCTTTCTTT. Protein: CASSGRLRGGEAFF.

With respect to this clonotype: One end of the junction does not line up with germline, which may come from a read error. The chain couples TRBV7-9 to TRBJ2-4; 9 nucleotides align to TRBD1. The CDR3 is 12 amino acids. Germline CDR1 is SEHNR and CDR2 is FQNEAQ (reference sequence). The DNA for the CDR3 is TGTGCCAGCAGCTCAAAGGGACAGGGATCGGTATTC. Translating it yields CASSSKGQGSVF.

In this sample, this clonotype turned up a few times. V and J are TRBV7-6 and TRBJ2-2; tentatively, D is TRBD2 (6 bases). CDR1 and CDR2 from the germline V gene are SGHVS and FNYEAQ. CDR3 length equals 13 residues. CDR3: CASGTGYTGELFF. In nucleotides, the CDR3 is TGTGCTAGCGGTACAGGTTACACCGGGGAGCTGTTTTTT.

This clonotype has at least ten counts. The V and J genes are TRBV7-2 and TRBJ2-2; 9 bases fit TRBD2. The CDR3 loop spans 17 amino acids. The J segment lost 5 bases and the V segment lost 5 bases, leaving 12 bases of the junction unmatched. Germline-derived CDR1 and CDR2 are SGHTA and FQGNSA. As DNA, the CDR3 is TGTGCCAGCAGCCGGGCGGGTCCTAGCGGGATGACCGGGGAGCTGTTTTTT. Protein sequence: CASSRAGPSGMTGELFF.